The rows below give T cell receptor beta chains drawn from one sample of a study of response to subunit inactivated influenza vaccine. TCRdb recomputed calls from the RT-PCR reads with MiXCR, one row per CDR3 protein. The sample carries more than 550,000 distinct CDR3 sequences, over 9.5% recorded once. Material: PBMCs from blood, obtained on the day of vaccination. These receptors all stem from a middle-aged man who received an inactivated influenza vaccine. CDR3s include the opening cysteine and the closing phenylalanine or tryptophan. The D gene is left open where the match is weak. Size values are once, few and many counts, or a class for expanded clones, and some rows have none.

>TRBV6-2/TRBV6-3|many|TRBD1|TRBJ2-5
TGTGCCAGCAATGACAGGGCTGAAGAGACCCAGTACTTC
CASNDRAEETQYF
>TRBV12-3/TRBV12-4|.|.|TRBJ2-7
TGTGCCACCCTTGTAGGACAGAGCTCCTACGAGCAGTACTTC
CATLVGQSSYEQYF
>TRBV19|many|.|TRBJ1-1
TGTGCCAGTAGCCTGCCTGAGGGACCGCCTGAAGCTTTCTTT
CASSLPEGPPEAFF
>TRBV5-1|many|TRBD1|TRBJ2-7
TGCGCCAGCAGCTTACGAACAGGGGGCCTCGAGCAGTACTTC
CASSLRTGGLEQYF
>TRBV9|many|.|TRBJ2-1
TGTGCCAGCAGCGTAGGGCTAGCTTTAGAGCAGTTCTTC
CASSVGLALEQFF
>TRBV5-1|many|TRBD1|TRBJ2-7
TGCGCCAGCAGCTTGGGGGGACAGGGGAACTACGAGCAGTACTTC
CASSLGGQGNYEQYF
>TRBV15|.|TRBD2|TRBJ2-1
TGTGCCACCAGCAGAGATCGGGCGGGAGGGATATACAATGAGCAGTTCTTC
CATSRDRAGGIYNEQFF
>TRBV12-3/TRBV12-4|.|.|TRBJ2-1
TGTGCCAGCAGTACCCAGGATATACAGTTCTTC
CASSTQDIQFF
>TRBV12-3/TRBV12-4|.|TRBD1|TRBJ2-3
TGTGCCAGCTCGACCCCAGGTGAGGGGGCGCAAAATACGCAGTATTTT
CASSTPGEGAQNTQYF
>TRBV7-3|.|.|TRBJ2-7
TGTGCCAGCAGTCCCTCGACAGTGGGCGAGCAGTACTTC
CASSPSTVGEQYF
>TRBV11-2|.|.|TRBJ1-4
TGTGCCAGCAGCTTAAATGAGGGTGAAAAACTGTTTTTT
CASSLNEGEKLFF
>TRBV10-3|few|.|TRBJ1-2
TGTGCCACCTCCCCGGGGGCTGGCTACACCTTC
CATSPGAGYTF
>TRBV2|few|.|TRBJ2-2
TGTGCCAGCAGTGTTTTGACGGGGGGCGGCACCGGGGAGCTGTTTTTT
CASSVLTGGGTGELFF
>TRBV6-1|few|.|TRBJ1-4
TGTGCCAGCAGCTCTACCGGGGTGGGCAGTGAAAAACTGTTTTTT
CASSSTGVGSEKLFF
>TRBV6-4|.|.|TRBJ2-1
TGTGCCAGCAGTACAGGGATGGATGAGCAGTTCTTC
CASSTGMDEQFF
>TRBV20-1|.|TRBD1|TRBJ2-1
TGCAGTTCGGGACAGGGTTACTACAATGAGCAGTTCTTC
CSSGQGYYNEQFF
>TRBV28|few|.|TRBJ2-1
TGTGCCAGCAGTTTAAGGCTTACCCGTAACAATGAGCAGTTCTTC
CASSLRLTRNNEQFF
>TRBV15|.|.|TRBJ2-3
TGTGCCACCAGCAGAGATCTCACTAGCGGATTCCAGGGGGTTAATACGCACTATTTT
CATSRDLTSGFQGVNTHYF
>TRBV2|.|.|TRBJ2-1
TGTGCCAGCAGTGCAGGTGACTCCTACAATGAGCAGTTCTTC
CASSAGDSYNEQFF
>TRBV27|few|.|TRBJ1-2
TGTGCCAGCAGTTCACCCGGCCGGGACCATGGCTACACCTTC
CASSSPGRDHGYTF
>TRBV10-3|.|.|TRBJ1-5
TGTGCCATCAGTGATATGGGGAGTAGCAATCAGCCCCAGCATTTT
CAISDMGSSNQPQHF
>TRBV7-2|many|.|TRBJ2-2
TGTGCCAGCAGCTTAGAGGCAGTAAACACCGGGGAGCTGTTTTTT
CASSLEAVNTGELFF
>TRBV11-2|few|.|TRBJ1-4
TGTGCCAGCAGCATCACTCAGGGGACAACTAATGAAAAACTGTTTTTT
CASSITQGTTNEKLFF
>TRBV5-5|few|.|TRBJ2-1
TGTGCCAGCAGCTTGCAAGAAGGACTCTCATACAATGAGCAGTTCTTC
CASSLQEGLSYNEQFF
>TRBV4-1|many|.|TRBJ2-7
TGCGCCAGCAGCCAAGCCTTTTCCGGGACACTACACGAGCAGTACTTC
CASSQAFSGTLHEQYF
>TRBV6-2/TRBV6-3|few|TRBD2|TRBJ2-3
TGTGCCAGCAGCCTTCGATCTAGCGGGAGCACTAGCACAGATACGCAGTATTTT
CASSLRSSGSTSTDTQYF
>TRBV12-3/TRBV12-4|.|TRBD1|TRBJ1-4
TGTGCCAGCACGGGACAGAATAATGAAAAACTGTTTTTT
CASTGQNNEKLFF
>TRBV19|many|.|TRBJ2-3
TGTGCCAGTAGTTTGATGGGCTTCCTTCACACAGATACGCAGTATTTT
CASSLMGFLHTDTQYF
>TRBV5-1|few|.|TRBJ2-3
TGCGCCAGCAGCCAAGGATCTAGGCTAGCGACAGATACGCAGTATTTT
CASSQGSRLATDTQYF
>TRBV20-1|few|TRBD2|TRBJ2-1
TGCAGTGCTGGTCTAGCGGTCTACAATGAGCAGTTCTTC
CSAGLAVYNEQFF
>TRBV12-3/TRBV12-4|many|TRBD2|TRBJ2-1
TGTGCCAGCAGTTTAGCGCTAGCGGGGGTTTATGAGCAGTTCTTC
CASSLALAGVYEQFF
>TRBV12-3/TRBV12-4|few|.|TRBJ1-1
TGTGCCAGCAGTTTAGCAGGGGCTGGGACTGAAGCTTTCTTT
CASSLAGAGTEAFF
>TRBV3-1|.|.|TRBJ2-7
TGTGCCAGCAGCCAAGTACCAGGGCACTACGAGCAGTACTTC
CASSQVPGHYEQYF
>TRBV20-1|.|.|TRBJ2-2
TGCAGTGCTAGAGGACTAGGGAACACCGGGGAGCTGTTTTTT
CSARGLGNTGELFF
>TRBV7-9|.|TRBD2|TRBJ2-5
TGTGCCAGCAGCTTTATTAGCGGGTTTCTAGAGACCCAGTACTTC
CASSFISGFLETQYF
>TRBV5-6|few|TRBD1|TRBJ2-3
TGTGCCAGCAGCTTGGTGGCCGGGACAGACACAGATACGCAGTATTTT
CASSLVAGTDTDTQYF
>TRBV4-1|few|.|TRBJ2-2
TGCGCCAGCAGGACCCTCAGGGGAAATAGCGGGGAGCTGTTTTTT
CASRTLRGNSGELFF
>TRBV12-3/TRBV12-4|few|TRBD2|TRBJ2-1
TGTGCCAGCAGTGTACTTGGGCGGGAGGTCGGCAATGAGCAGTTCTTC
CASSVLGREVGNEQFF
>TRBV20-1|few|.|TRBJ1-2
TGCAGTGCTCCAGTGGGGCCCAGGAACTATGGCTACACCTTC
CSAPVGPRNYGYTF
>TRBV3-1|few|TRBD1|TRBJ1-1
TGTGCCAGCAGCCAAGTGGAGGGGGCCTCTGAAGCTTTCTTT
CASSQVEGASEAFF
>TRBV7-9|few|TRBD2|TRBJ2-1
TGTGCCAGCAGCTTCTGGACTAGCGAGTACAATGAGCAGTTCTTC
CASSFWTSEYNEQFF
>TRBV7-8|.|.|TRBJ2-5
TGTGCCAGCAGGTACTCTCGGACTAAAATACGAGAGACCCAGTACTTC
CASRYSRTKIRETQYF
>TRBV29-1|.|.|TRBJ2-1
TGCAGCGTTGACACAGGGAATACGAATGAGCAGTTCTTC
CSVDTGNTNEQFF
>TRBV20-1|.|.|TRBJ2-3
TGCAGTGCCCCGAAACTCTATACGCAGTATTTT
CSAPKLYTQYF
>TRBV5-1|few|.|TRBJ2-5
TGCGCCAGCAGCCGATTCGACAGGAGAGGAGAGACCCAGTACTTC
CASSRFDRRGETQYF
>TRBV20-1|few|TRBD1|TRBJ2-1
TGCAGTGCCTTCCACCGGGACAGGCTATTCAATGAGCAGTTCTTC
CSAFHRDRLFNEQFF